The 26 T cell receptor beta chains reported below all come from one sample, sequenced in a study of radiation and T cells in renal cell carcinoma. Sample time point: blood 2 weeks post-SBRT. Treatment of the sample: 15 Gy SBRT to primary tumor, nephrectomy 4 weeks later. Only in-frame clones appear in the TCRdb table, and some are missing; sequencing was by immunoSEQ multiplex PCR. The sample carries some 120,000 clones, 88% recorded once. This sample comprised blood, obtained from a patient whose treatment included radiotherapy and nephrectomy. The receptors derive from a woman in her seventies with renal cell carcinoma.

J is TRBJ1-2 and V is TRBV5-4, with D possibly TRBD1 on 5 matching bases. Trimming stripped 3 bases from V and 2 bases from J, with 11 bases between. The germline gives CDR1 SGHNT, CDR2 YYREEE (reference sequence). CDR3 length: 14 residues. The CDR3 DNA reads TGTGCCAGCAGCTCCGAGACAGTGAACTATGGCTACACCTTC. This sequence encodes CASSSETVNYGYTF.

The CDR3 sequence: CASSQLRGTRYNEQFF. The CDR3 nucleotides are TGCGCCAGCAGCCAACTTAGGGGAACTCGCTACAATGAGCAGTTCTTC. The chain couples TRBV4-3 to TRBJ2-1, with D maybe TRBD1 (5 bases). CDR1 and CDR2 from the germline V gene are LGHNA and YSLEER. V was clipped by 2 bases and J by 3 bases, with 14 bases between them. The CDR3 is made up of 16 amino acids.

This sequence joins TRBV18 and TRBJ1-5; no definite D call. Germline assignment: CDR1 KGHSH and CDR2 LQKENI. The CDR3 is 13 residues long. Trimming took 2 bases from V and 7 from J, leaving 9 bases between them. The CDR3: CASSPGVGQPQHF. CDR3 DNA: TGTGCCAGCTCACCAGGGGTAGGGCAGCCCCAGCATTTT.

The CDR3 loop is CASSLDPGGFSNQPQHF. DNA of the CDR3: TGTGCCAGCAGCTTAGACCCAGGGGGTTTTAGCAATCAGCCCCAGCATTTT. The V and J genes are TRBV7-2 and TRBJ1-5; 7 nucleotides agree with TRBD1. J lost 0 bases, V lost 1 base, and 6 bases had no gene match. Germline V lookup: CDR1 SGHTA, CDR2 FQGNSA. The CDR3 has 17 amino acids.

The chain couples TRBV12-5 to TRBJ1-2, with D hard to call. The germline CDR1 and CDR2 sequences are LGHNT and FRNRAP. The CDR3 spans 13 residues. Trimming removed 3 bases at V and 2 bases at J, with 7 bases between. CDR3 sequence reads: CASGFGGNYGYTF. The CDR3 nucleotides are TGTGCTAGTGGTTTTGGCGGGAACTATGGCTACACCTTC.

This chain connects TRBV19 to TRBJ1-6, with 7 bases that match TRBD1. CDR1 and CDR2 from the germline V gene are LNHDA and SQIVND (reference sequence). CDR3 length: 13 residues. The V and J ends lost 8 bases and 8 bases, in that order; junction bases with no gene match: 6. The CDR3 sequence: CASGRGLDSPLHF. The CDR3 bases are TGTGCCAGTGGAAGGGGGCTGGATTCACCCCTCCACTTT.

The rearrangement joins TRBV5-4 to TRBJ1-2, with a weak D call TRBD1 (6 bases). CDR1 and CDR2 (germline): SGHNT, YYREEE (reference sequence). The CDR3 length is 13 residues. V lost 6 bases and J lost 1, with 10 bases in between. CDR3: CASTIQGNYGYTF. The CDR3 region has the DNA TGTGCCAGCACCATACAGGGTAACTATGGCTACACCTTC.

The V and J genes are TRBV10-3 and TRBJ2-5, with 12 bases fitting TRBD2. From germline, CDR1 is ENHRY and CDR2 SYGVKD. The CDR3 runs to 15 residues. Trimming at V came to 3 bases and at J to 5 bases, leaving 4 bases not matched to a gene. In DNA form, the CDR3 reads TGTGCCATCAGTGAACGACTAGCGGGGGAGGAGACCCAGTACTTC. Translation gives CAISERLAGEETQYF.

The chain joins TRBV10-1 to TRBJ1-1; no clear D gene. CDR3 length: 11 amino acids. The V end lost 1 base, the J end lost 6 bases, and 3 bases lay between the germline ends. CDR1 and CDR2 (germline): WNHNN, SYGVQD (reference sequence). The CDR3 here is CASSEFSEAFF. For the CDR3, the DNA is TGCGCCAGCAGTGAGTTTTCTGAAGCTTTCTTT.

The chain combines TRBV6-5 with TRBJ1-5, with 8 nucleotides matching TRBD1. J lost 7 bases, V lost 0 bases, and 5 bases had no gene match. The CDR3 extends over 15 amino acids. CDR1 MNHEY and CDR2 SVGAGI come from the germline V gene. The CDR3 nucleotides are TGTGCCAGCAGTTACTCCGGACAGGGTCAACAGCCCCAGCATTTT. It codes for CASSYSGQGQQPQHF.

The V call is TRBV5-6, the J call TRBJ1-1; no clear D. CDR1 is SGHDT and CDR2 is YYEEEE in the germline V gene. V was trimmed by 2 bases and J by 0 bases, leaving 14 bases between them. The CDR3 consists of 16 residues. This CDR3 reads CASSFWTVVMNTEAFF. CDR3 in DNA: TGTGCCAGCAGCTTCTGGACTGTCGTCATGAACACTGAAGCTTTCTTT.

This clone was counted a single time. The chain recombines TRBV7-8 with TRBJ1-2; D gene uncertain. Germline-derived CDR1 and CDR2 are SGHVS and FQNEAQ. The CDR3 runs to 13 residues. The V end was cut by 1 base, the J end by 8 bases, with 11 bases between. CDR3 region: CASSLVKGEGYTF. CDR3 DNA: TGTGCCAGCAGCTTAGTTAAGGGTGAGGGCTACACCTTC.

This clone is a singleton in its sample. The CDR3 DNA follows: TGTGCCAGCTCACCACTACGAGACAGGGGACCCAATGAGCAGTTCTTC. Translated: CASSPLRDRGPNEQFF. V and J are TRBV18 and TRBJ2-1, with 8 nucleotides matching TRBD1. V lost 1 base to trimming and J lost 6 bases; unmatched junction nucleotides: 8. The CDR3 is made up of 16 amino acids. Germline V gene data show CDR1 as KGHSH and CDR2 as LQKENI.

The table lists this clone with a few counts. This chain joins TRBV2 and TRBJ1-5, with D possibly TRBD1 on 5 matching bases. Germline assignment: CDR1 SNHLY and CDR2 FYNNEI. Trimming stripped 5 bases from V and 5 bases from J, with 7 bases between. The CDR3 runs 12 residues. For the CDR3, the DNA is TGTGCCAGCAGTTTAGGGGATCAGCCCCAGCATTTT. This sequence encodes CASSLGDQPQHF.

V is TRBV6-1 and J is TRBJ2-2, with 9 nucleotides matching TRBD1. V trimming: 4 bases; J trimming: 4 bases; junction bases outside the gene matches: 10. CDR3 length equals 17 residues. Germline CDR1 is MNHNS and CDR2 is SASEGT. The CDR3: CASSAPGQGRSTGELFF. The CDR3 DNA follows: TGTGCCAGCAGTGCCCCGGGACAGGGAAGATCCACCGGGGAGCTGTTTTTT.

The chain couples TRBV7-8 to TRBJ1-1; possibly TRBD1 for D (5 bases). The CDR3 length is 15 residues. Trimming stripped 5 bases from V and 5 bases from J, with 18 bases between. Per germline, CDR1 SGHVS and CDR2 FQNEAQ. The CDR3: CASSKHDWGGTEAFF. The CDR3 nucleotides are TGTGCCAGCAGCAAACATGATTGGGGGGGGACTGAAGCTTTCTTT.

The CDR3 loop is CASSLEQGQETQYF. DNA for the CDR3: TGTGCCAGCAGCTTAGAACAGGGGCAAGAGACCCAGTACTTC. The chain couples TRBV7-8 to TRBJ2-5, with TRBD1 matching 7 bases. The trim removed 1 base at V and 2 bases at J, leaving 1 base unmatched. Germline V lookup: CDR1 SGHVS, CDR2 FQNEAQ. There are 14 residues in the CDR3.

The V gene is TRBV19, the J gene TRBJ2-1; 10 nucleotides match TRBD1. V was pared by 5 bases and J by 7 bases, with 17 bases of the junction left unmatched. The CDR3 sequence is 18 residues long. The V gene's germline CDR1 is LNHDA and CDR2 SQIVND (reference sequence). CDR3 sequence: CASSFSPSRQGARNEQFF. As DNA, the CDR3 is TGTGCCAGTAGTTTCTCACCCTCGCGACAGGGGGCGCGTAATGAGCAGTTCTTC.

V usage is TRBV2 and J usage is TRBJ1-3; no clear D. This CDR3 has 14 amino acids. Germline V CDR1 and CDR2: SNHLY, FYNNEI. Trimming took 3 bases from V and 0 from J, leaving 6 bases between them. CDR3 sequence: CASSDGVSGNTIYF. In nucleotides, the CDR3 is TGTGCCAGCAGTGACGGGGTCTCTGGAAACACCATATATTTT. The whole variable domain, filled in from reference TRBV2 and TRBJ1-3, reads EPEVTQTPSHQVTQMGQEVILRCVPISNHLYFYWYRQILGQKVEFLVSFYNNEISEKSEIFDDQFSVERPDGSNFTLKIRSTKLEDSAMYFCASSDGVSGNTIYFGEGSWLTVV.

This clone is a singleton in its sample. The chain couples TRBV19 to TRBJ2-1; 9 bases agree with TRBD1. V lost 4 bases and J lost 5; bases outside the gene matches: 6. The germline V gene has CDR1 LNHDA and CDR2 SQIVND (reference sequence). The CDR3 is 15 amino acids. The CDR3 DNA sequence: TGTGCCAGTAGTACTGACAGGGGGTCGCACAATGAGCAGTTCTTC. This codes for CASSTDRGSHNEQFF.

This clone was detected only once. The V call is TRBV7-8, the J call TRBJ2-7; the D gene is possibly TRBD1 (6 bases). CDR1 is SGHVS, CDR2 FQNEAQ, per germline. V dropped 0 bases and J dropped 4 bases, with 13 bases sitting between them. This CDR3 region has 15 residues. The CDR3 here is CASSLAPRGGYEQYF. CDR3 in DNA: TGTGCCAGCAGCTTAGCGCCCAGGGGTGGGTACGAGCAGTACTTC.

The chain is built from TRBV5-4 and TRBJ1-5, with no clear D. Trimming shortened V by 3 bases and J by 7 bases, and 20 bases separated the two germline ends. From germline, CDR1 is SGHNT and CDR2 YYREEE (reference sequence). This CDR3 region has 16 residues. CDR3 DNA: TGTGCCAGCAGCTCCTCACTAGACACGCCCGGGCAGCCCCAGCATTTT. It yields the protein CASSSSLDTPGQPQHF.

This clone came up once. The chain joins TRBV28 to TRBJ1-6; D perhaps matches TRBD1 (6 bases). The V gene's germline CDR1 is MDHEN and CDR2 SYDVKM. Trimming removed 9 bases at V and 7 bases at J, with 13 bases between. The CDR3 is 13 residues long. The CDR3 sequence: CASTPGQNSPLHF. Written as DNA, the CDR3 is TGTGCCAGTACTCCGGGACAAAATTCACCCCTCCACTTT.

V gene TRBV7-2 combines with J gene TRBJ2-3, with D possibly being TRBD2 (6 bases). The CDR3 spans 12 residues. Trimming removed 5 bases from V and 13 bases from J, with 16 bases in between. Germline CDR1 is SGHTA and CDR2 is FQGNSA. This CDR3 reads CASSQTSLPEYF. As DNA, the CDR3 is TGTGCCAGCAGCCAAACTAGCTTGCCCGAGTATTTT. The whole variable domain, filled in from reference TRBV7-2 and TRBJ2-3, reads GAGVSQSPSNKVTEKGKDVELRCDPISGHTALYWYRQSLGQGLEFLIYFQGNSAPDKSGLPSDRFSAERTGGSVSTLTIQRTQQEDSAVYLCASSQTSLPEYFGPGTRLTVL.

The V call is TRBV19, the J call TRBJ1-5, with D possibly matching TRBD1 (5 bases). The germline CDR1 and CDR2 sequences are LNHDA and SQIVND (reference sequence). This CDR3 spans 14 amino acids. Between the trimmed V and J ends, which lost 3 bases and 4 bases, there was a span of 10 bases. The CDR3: CASSMPGGNQPQHF. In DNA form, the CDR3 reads TGTGCCAGTAGTATGCCGGGGGGAAATCAGCCCCAGCATTTT.

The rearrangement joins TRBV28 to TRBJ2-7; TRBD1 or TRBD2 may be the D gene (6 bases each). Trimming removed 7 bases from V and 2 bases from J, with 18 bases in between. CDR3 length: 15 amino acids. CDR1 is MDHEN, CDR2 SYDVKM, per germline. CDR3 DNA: TGTGCCAGCACCCTCATTGGAGGGGGTCCCTACGAGCAGTACTTC. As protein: CASTLIGGGPYEQYF.